This T cell receptor beta chain was captured in a study of blood T cell repertoires in COVID-19 (TCRdb year 2020). About the investigation overall: Collaborator samples came from the United States, Italy and Spain and covered acute and convalescent phases of COVID-19. Samples came from the ongoing ImmuneRACE study (first 160 participants) plus 1,254 subjects from 6 global collaborators. The repertoires were made available in a free public database intended to serve as a resource for research on the immune response to SARS-CoV-2. The prospective study material was composed of cDNA or gDNA derived from T cells, B-cell-depleted T cells, or PBMCs. A de-identified subject ID, COVID-19 status, age in years and sex were almost always included in the sample metadata. Deeply sampled blood TCRbeta repertoires from subjects exposed to, actively infected with, or recovered from COVID-19 were included in the dataset. HLA class I and class II types, where available, came from metadata supplied by the sample provider rather than from assay-based typing. The paper as a whole reports these results and caveats: The quantity of clinical and demographic metadata differed by source and by participant and was supplied without curation.

Notes on this clone: Which antigen it targets is not known. Nothing much larger sits one base from this clone, and base qualities are not available.

TCRbeta CDR3 regions were amplified from genomic DNA by means of the immunoSEQ Assay, a bias-controlled multiplex PCR. The authors' pipeline ran thus. Nucleated cell counts per sample were estimated from amplification of reference gene primers within the assay. To quantify the absolute abundance of each unique TCRbeta CDR3 rearrangement, sequence reads were collapsed and filtered. For each sample, productive Simpson clonality was calculated as the square root of Simpson's diversity index across productive rearrangements. TCRdb re-hosts the immuneACCESS table, in-frame sequences only. Its copies lack some clones; in the studies checked, an unresolved V gene accounts for under half of them, and the cause for the rest is not known. V and J calls and clone size are as listed in that table; D and trimming were resolved from the DNA. This sample lists 200,000 to 250,000 clones; over 60% were detected once. 7.2% of the sample comes from the top ten.

Reading from cysteine to phenylalanine, the CDR3 counts 16 amino acids. Only the CDR3 DNA is retained, 48 bases long and in frame from the first base. The germline V gene provides CDR1 WSHSY and CDR2 SAAADI. V and J are truncated by 0 bases and 6 bases respectively, leaving an intervening sequence of 12 bases. Collaborating institutions collected whole blood in K2EDTA tubes following their own protocols. For TCRbeta analysis, collaborators shipped samples in one of three forms: frozen whole blood, isolated PBMCs, or DNA extracted from either of those sample types. Sequenced material: peripheral blood. The clonotype was recovered from a woman aged 70-85 years with acute or convalescent COVID-19. This chain is built from TRBV10-2 and TRBJ1-6; possibly the D gene is TRBD1, per 6 matching bases. The CDR3 corresponds to CASSESKTGGNSPLHF. In nucleotide form, the sequence is TGCGCCAGCAGTGAGTCGAAGACAGGAGGTAATTCACCCCTCCACTTT.